The 21 T cell receptor beta chains given below trace back to one sample, sequenced in a study of identical twins. MiXCR was run by TCRdb on the 5' RACE reads, yielding one entry per CDR3 protein. The sample holds around 1.7 million distinct CDR3 sequences, 32% seen once. Sequences were obtained from cord blood. The source is a newborn girl in good health.

V is TRBV5-1 and J is TRBJ1-1, with D uncertain. CDR3 length: 14 residues. Germline V gives CDR1 SGHRS, CDR2 YFSETQ. Deletions cut 1 base from V and 0 bases from J, with 7 bases between. CDR3 sequence reads: CASSLRPLNTEAFF. The CDR3 nucleotides read TGCGCCAGCAGCTTGAGGCCGCTGAACACTGAAGCTTTCTTT.

The rearrangement uses TRBV6-1 and TRBJ1-6; 8 positions match TRBD1. Trimming removed 4 bases from V and 6 bases from J; junction bases left unmatched: 8. The CDR3 loop spans 16 amino acids. The V gene's germline CDR1 is MNHNS and CDR2 SASEGT. The CDR3 bases are TGTGCCAGCAGTGGACAGGGGCCCTTGCTTAATTCACCCCTCCACTTT. Translating gives CASSGQGPLLNSPLHF.

V usage is TRBV20-1 and J usage is TRBJ2-7, with D maybe TRBD2 (5 bases). Deletions cut 5 bases from V and 7 bases from J, with 18 bases between. CDR3 length: 13 residues. Germline assignment: CDR1 DFQATT and CDR2 SNEGSKA (reference sequence). This chain's CDR3 is CSAQEGVYNEQYF. CDR3 sequence (DNA): TGCAGTGCTCAAGAGGGAGTCTACAATGAGCAGTACTTC.

This clonotype was detected only a few times. The chain combines TRBV24-1 with TRBJ2-7, with TRBD2 matching 8 bases. J was trimmed by 0 bases and V by 3 bases; bases with no gene match: 3. This CDR3 comprises 15 residues. Per the germline V gene, CDR1 is KGHDR and CDR2 is SFDVKD. The CDR3: CATSDPTSVSYEQYF. As DNA, the CDR3 is TGTGCCACCAGTGATCCGACTAGCGTCTCCTACGAGCAGTACTTC.

About this clonotype: Compared with germline, one end of the junction differs, possibly owing to a read error. The rearrangement joins TRBV5-6 to TRBJ2-7; 11 bases are a match to TRBD2. The DNA end is a closer match to TRBJ2-5, so the J assignment may be wrong. The CDR3 runs to 15 residues. Germline lookup yields CDR1 SGHDT and CDR2 YYEEEE. The DNA of the CDR3 is TGTGCCGGCAGCTTGAGGCTAGCGGGGGGCGAGACCCAGTACTTC. Its protein product is CAGSLRLAGGETQYF.

This clonotype turned up a few times. The chain links TRBV6-1 to TRBJ2-7; TRBD1 or TRBD2 may be the D gene (5 bases each). Trimming shortened V by 10 bases and J by 0 bases, and 19 bases separated the two germline ends. The CDR3 is 15 amino acids. Looked up from germline, CDR1 is MNHNS and CDR2 is SASEGT. CDR3 sequence: CATTLGGPSSYEQYF. The CDR3 coding sequence is TGTGCCACTACCCTTGGGGGTCCTAGCTCCTACGAGCAGTACTTC.

This chain joins TRBV27 and TRBJ2-7, with D tentatively TRBD1 or TRBD2 (5 bases each). CDR3 size: 14 residues. Germline-derived CDR1 and CDR2 are MNHEY and SMNVEV (reference sequence). V gave up 4 bases and J gave up 3 bases, with 13 bases separating them. CDR3 DNA: TGTGCCAGCAGTTCGGCGGGCAGGGACTACGAGCAGTACTTC. Translated, it gives CASSSAGRDYEQYF.

The chain uses TRBV28 and TRBJ1-2; TRBD1 might be the D (6 bases). The CDR3 contains 14 residues. Germline loops: CDR1 MDHEN, CDR2 SYDVKM. V gave up 5 bases and J gave up 4 bases, with 14 bases separating them. This CDR3 reads CASSVPGTLYGYTF. CDR3 DNA: TGTGCCAGCAGTGTACCCGGGACACTCTATGGCTACACCTTC.

This clonotype was seen only a few times. The chain couples TRBV3-1 to TRBJ2-3; D is undetermined. The CDR3 has 15 amino acids. V was shortened by 3 bases and J by 1 base, with 11 bases between the two germline ends. Germline lookup yields CDR1 LGHDT and CDR2 YNNKEL (reference sequence). CDR3 in DNA: TGTGCCAGCAGCCAGTCCTCAATGGGCACAGATACGCAGTATTTT. It specifies CASSQSSMGTDTQYF.

In its sample, this clonotype was seen many times. At one of its ends the junction is not consistent with the germline gene, which may arise from a read error. The chain combines TRBV5-1 with TRBJ2-1; 10 bases map to TRBD2. Looked up from germline, CDR1 is SGHRS and CDR2 is YFSETQ. This CDR3 is 15 amino acids long. The CDR3 DNA is TGTGCCAGCAGTTTGGGGCTAGCGGGAGTCGATGAGCAGTTCTTC. Its translation: CASSLGLAGVDEQFF.

The chain couples TRBV18 to TRBJ1-1; D is undetermined. CDR3 length: 18 residues. CDR1 KGHSH and CDR2 LQKENI come from the germline V gene. V lost 8 bases and J 0 bases, leaving 25 bases between the germline ends. The CDR3, as DNA: TGTGCCAGCACACGTCTACCACGTCAGACGAACCTGAACACTGAAGCTTTCTTT. Translation gives CASTRLPRQTNLNTEAFF.

The chain uses TRBV18 and TRBJ2-5; weak D call: TRBD1 (5 bases). The better agreement between TRBJ2-7 and the DNA end casts doubt on the J call. The CDR3 sequence is 12 residues long. Looked up from germline, CDR1 is KGHSH and CDR2 is LQKENI. The CDR3 sequence is CASSPGQSEQYF. CDR3 bases: TGTGCCAGCTCACCAGGACAATCCGAGCAGTACTTC.

This clonotype was seen a few times. CDR3 in amino acids: CASSQPVDRRDGYTF. CDR3 sequence (DNA): TGCGCCAGCAGCCAACCCGTCGACAGGAGGGATGGCTACACCTTC. The chain joins TRBV4-1 to TRBJ1-2; possible D gene TRBD1, 6 bases. V was trimmed by 2 bases and J by 6 bases, leaving 16 bases between them. This CDR3 has 15 amino acids. CDR1 and CDR2 (germline): MGHRA, YSYEKL.

A few counts support this clonotype. The chain has TRBV15 and TRBJ2-3, with D maybe TRBD2 (5 bases). The CDR3 extends over 15 amino acids. Germline lookup yields CDR1 LNHNV and CDR2 YYDKDF (reference sequence). V was shortened by 0 bases and J by 0 bases, with 7 bases between the two germline ends. CDR3 loop: CATSRDRTSTDTQYF. CDR3 in DNA: TGTGCCACCAGCAGAGATAGGACTAGCACAGATACGCAGTATTTT.

The J gene is TRBJ2-1, the V gene TRBV4-2; D is uncertain. The germline V gene encodes CDR1 LGHNA and CDR2 YNFKEQ. This CDR3 region has 15 residues. V dropped 0 bases and J dropped 3 bases, with 9 bases sitting between them. The CDR3 region has the DNA TGTGCCAGCAGCCAAGAGCTTGGGGACTACAATGAGCAGTTCTTC. Translation gives CASSQELGDYNEQFF.

The chain combines TRBV27 with TRBJ2-3; the match to TRBD2 covers 13 bases. Unmatched junction bases numbered 6, after V lost 5 bases and J lost 4 bases. This CDR3 contains 16 residues. Looked up from germline, CDR1 is MNHEY and CDR2 is SMNVEV (reference sequence). The CDR3 loop reads CASSLRLAGGPDTQYF. The CDR3 coding sequence is TGTGCCAGCAGTCTGAGACTAGCGGGGGGCCCAGATACGCAGTATTTT.

About this clonotype itself: A read error may be the cause here, since a much bigger clone is one base away. This chain joins TRBV3-1 and TRBJ2-5; tentative D call: TRBD1 (5 bases). Trimming left V 1 base short and J 11 bases short, with 20 bases between. The CDR3 runs 15 residues. Germline V gene sequence: CDR1 LGHDT, CDR2 YNNKEL (reference sequence). The CDR3 loop reads CASSQGTLAVNEQYF. For the CDR3, the DNA is TGTGCCAGCAGCCAAGGGACACTCGCCGTCAATGAGCAGTACTTC.

The rearrangement links TRBV29-1 to TRBJ1-5; TRBD1 matches 7 bases. The CDR3 loop spans 13 amino acids. J lost 7 bases, V lost 1 base, and 4 bases had no gene match. In germline, CDR1 is SQVTM, CDR2 ANQGSEA. CDR3 region: CSVEGGGGQPQHF. The CDR3 DNA is TGCAGCGTTGAAGGAGGGGGCGGCCAGCCCCAGCATTTT.

This clonotype showed up just a few times. V usage is TRBV7-2 and J usage is TRBJ2-4; TRBD2 might be the D (6 bases). The DNA end favors TRBJ2-7, so the J call may be wrong. Germline V gives CDR1 SGHTA, CDR2 FQGNSA. This CDR3 is built from 15 residues. CDR3 amino acids: CASSLLSGGLSEQYF. For the CDR3, the DNA is TGTGCCAGCAGCTTATTGTCAGGAGGGCTCTCCGAGCAGTACTTC.

This clonotype was counted only a few times. The rearrangement uses TRBV7-9 and TRBJ2-7; tentatively, D is TRBD2 (6 bases). V was clipped by 4 bases and J by 2 bases, with 18 bases between them. Germline V gene sequence: CDR1 SEHNR, CDR2 FQNEAQ (reference sequence). CDR3 length: 16 residues. CDR3 amino acids: CASSSGDRRLPYEQYF. CDR3 sequence (DNA): TGTGCCAGCAGCTCGGGGGACCGACGTTTACCCTACGAGCAGTACTTC.

The V and J genes are TRBV7-2 and TRBJ2-3; 9 bases agree with TRBD2. V was pared by 3 bases and J by 2 bases, with 6 bases of the junction left unmatched. Germline-derived CDR1 and CDR2 are SGHTA and FQGNSA. CDR3 length: 16 amino acids. The CDR3 nucleotides read TGTGCCAGCAGCTTTGGGGCGGGGGGGTTCACAGATACGCAGTATTTT. Translating gives CASSFGAGGFTDTQYF.